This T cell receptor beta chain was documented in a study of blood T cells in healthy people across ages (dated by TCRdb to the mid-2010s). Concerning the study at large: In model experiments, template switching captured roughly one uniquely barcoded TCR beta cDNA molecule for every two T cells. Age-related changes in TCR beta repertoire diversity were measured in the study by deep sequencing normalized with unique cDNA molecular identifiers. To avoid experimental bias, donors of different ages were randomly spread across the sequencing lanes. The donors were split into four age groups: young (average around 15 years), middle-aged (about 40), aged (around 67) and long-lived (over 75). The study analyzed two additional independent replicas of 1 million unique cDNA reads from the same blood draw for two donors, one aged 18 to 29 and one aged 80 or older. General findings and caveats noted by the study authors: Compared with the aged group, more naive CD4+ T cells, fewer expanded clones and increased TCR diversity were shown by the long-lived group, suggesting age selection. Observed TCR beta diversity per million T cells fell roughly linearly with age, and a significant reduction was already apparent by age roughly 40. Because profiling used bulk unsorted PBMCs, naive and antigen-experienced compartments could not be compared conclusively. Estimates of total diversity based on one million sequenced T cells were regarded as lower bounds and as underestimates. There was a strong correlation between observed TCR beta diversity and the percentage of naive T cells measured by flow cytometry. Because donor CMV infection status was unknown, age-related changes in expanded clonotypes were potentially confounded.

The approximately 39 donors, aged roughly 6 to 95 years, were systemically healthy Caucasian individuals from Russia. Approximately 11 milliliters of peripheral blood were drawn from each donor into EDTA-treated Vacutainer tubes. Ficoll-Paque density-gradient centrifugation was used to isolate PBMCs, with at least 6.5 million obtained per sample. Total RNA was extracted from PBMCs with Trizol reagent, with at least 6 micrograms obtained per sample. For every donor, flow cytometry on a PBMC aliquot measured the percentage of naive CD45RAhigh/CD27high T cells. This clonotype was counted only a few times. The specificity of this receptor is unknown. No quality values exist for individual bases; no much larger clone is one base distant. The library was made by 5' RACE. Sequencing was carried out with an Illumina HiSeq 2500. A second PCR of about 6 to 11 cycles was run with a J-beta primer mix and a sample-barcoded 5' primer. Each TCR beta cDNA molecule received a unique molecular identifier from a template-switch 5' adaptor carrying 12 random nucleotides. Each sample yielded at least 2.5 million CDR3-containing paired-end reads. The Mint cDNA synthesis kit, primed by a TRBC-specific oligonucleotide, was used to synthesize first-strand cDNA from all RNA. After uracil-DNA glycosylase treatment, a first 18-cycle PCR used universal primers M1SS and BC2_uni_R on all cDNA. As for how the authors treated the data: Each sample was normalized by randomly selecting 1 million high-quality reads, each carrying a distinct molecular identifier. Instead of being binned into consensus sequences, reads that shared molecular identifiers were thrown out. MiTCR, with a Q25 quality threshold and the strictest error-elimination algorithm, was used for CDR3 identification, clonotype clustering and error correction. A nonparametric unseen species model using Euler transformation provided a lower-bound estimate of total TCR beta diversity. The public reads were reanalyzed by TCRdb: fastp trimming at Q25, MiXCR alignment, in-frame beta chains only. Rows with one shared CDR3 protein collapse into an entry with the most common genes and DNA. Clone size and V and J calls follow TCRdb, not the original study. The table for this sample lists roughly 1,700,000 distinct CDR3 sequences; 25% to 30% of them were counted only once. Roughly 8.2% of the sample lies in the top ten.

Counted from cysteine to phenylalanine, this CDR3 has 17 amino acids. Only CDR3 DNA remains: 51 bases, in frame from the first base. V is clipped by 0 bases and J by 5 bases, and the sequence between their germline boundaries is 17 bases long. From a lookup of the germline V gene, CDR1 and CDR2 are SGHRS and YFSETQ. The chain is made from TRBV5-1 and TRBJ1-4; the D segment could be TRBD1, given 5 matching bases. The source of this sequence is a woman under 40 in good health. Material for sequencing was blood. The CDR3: CASSLGLPGTVNEKLFF. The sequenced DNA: TGCGCCAGCAGCTTGGGACTCCCCGGGACCGTAAATGAAAAACTGTTTTTT.